Below, one TCR beta chain is given with its context. The sample originates from a study of cytomegalovirus exposure and HLA in healthy donors. Use of 60 Vbeta and 13 Jbeta primers characterized the PCR. Libraries were prepared by immunoSEQ multiplex PCR; TCRdb keeps only in-frame clonotypes and omits some of them. The table for this sample gives roughly 120,000 clones. The CDR3 loop spans 16 amino acids. J was trimmed by 6 bases and V by 5 bases; bases with no gene match: 16. Germline values: CDR1 SEHNR, CDR2 FQNEAQ (reference sequence). The source is a man aged 40-49 years in good health and CMV-seronegative. The sequencing input was PBMCs. J is TRBJ2-7 and V is TRBV7-9, with TRBD1 identical over 7 bases. The CDR3 loop reads CASSLTPTGTLGEQYF. CDR3 nucleotides: TGTGCCAGCAGCCTAACCCCGACAGGGACCCTCGGCGAGCAGTACTTC.